The 3 T cell receptor beta chains below all came from one sample that was sequenced in a study of blood T cell repertoires in COVID-19. Profiled with immunoSEQ multiplex PCR; TCRdb holds only in-frame clones, not every one. The data contain roughly 300,000 clones, 89% of them seen just once; the ten biggest clones take up around 6.6%. Sequenced material: peripheral blood. These TCRs come from a man aged 18 to 29 who had recovered from COVID-19.

The rearrangement joins TRBV6-2 or TRBV6-3 to TRBJ1-3, with D unclear. Germline CDR1 MNHEY, CDR2 SVGEGT. V shed 1 base and J shed 0 bases, with 10 bases lying between them. The CDR3 extends over 16 amino acids. This CDR3 is CASSYFQVGSGNTIYF. In DNA form, the CDR3 reads TGTGCCAGCAGTTACTTCCAGGTGGGCTCTGGAAACACCATATATTTT.

For the CDR3, the DNA is TGCAGCGTTGGAGGGGGACAGGGGTCCTCGGGGTACTATGGCTACACCTTC. Translating it yields CSVGGGQGSSGYYGYTF. This rearrangement joins TRBV29-1 to TRBJ1-2; 10 bases are shared with TRBD1. Germline values: CDR1 SQVTM, CDR2 ANQGSEA. V gave up 4 bases and J gave up 3 bases; unmatched junction bases: 14. This CDR3 is built from 17 residues.

V is TRBV9 and J is TRBJ2-3, with TRBD2 matching over 7 bases. Germline V gene sequence: CDR1 SGDLS, CDR2 YYNGEE. V lost 0 bases, J lost 2 bases, and 3 bases stayed unmatched. The length of the CDR3 is 15 residues. CDR3 protein: CASSVAGGITDTQYF. For the CDR3, the DNA is TGTGCCAGCAGCGTAGCGGGAGGCATCACAGATACGCAGTATTTT.